The 12 T cell receptor beta chains listed next were all sequenced from one sample in a study of control samples from healthy donors and cancer patients. Repertoires were generated with immunoSEQ multiplex PCR, while TCRdb's copy carries only in-frame clones and drops some. The sample contains 84,000 or so clones, about nine tenths of which appear only once. Sequencing was done on a sample of blood. The source of these receptors is a man over 45 in good health.

The rearrangement links TRBV5-6 to TRBJ2-7; TRBD1 matches 7 bases. With V trimmed by 4 bases and J by 0 bases, 7 bases remained unmatched. This CDR3 comprises 15 residues. Germline V gene sequence: CDR1 SGHDT, CDR2 YYEEEE. The DNA of the CDR3 is TGTGCCAGCAGCCCGAAAAGGGGGCTCTCCTACGAGCAGTACTTC. This sequence encodes CASSPKRGLSYEQYF.

The rearrangement links TRBV7-2 to TRBJ1-5; no definite D call. Germline V gene lookup returns CDR1 SGHTA and CDR2 FQGNSA. The germline V and J ends were trimmed by 2 bases and 3 bases, with 5 bases remaining between them. CDR3 length: 13 amino acids. The CDR3 region is CASSLQVNQPQHF. CDR3 coding DNA: TGTGCCAGCAGCTTACAGGTCAATCAGCCCCAGCATTTT.

This clone appeared once. This CDR3 is missing its conserved last phenylalanine or tryptophan, likely due to a read error. No DNA is shown, since the ends of the CDR3 on it are uncertain; the CDR3 is the one TCRdb lists. This rearrangement joins TRBV30 to TRBJ1-1; TRBD1 was called by the table and not checked on the DNA. The CDR3 totals 8 residues, both ends included. CDR1 is GTSNPN, CDR2 SVGIG, per germline (reference sequence). CDR3: CAWKLDRQ.

The CDR3 reads CASSDRVSGANVLTF. The CDR3 DNA sequence: TGTGCCAGCAGCGACAGAGTCTCTGGGGCCAACGTCCTGACTTTC. The chain joins TRBV7-9 to TRBJ2-6, with D perhaps TRBD1 (5 bases). The germline V and J ends were trimmed by 5 bases and 0 bases, with 8 bases remaining between them. Germline V lookup: CDR1 SEHNR, CDR2 FQNEAQ (reference sequence). The CDR3 contains 15 residues.

The rearrangement links TRBV6-1 to TRBJ1-2; D uncertain. Trimming cost V 1 base and J 5 bases, with 8 bases left between them. CDR3 size: 13 residues. From germline, CDR1 is MNHNS and CDR2 SASEGT. The DNA for the CDR3 is TGTGCCAGCAGTGAAGGAAAGTTTTATGGCTACACCTTC. The encoded protein is CASSEGKFYGYTF.

The V call is TRBV9, the J call TRBJ2-3; D ambiguous. The V end was cut by 0 bases, the J end by 0 bases, with 8 bases between. The CDR3 sequence is 15 residues long. Germline values: CDR1 SGDLS, CDR2 YYNGEE. The chain's CDR3 is CASSVVGKSTDTQYF. CDR3 in DNA: TGTGCCAGCAGCGTAGTGGGCAAAAGCACAGATACGCAGTATTTT.

The rearrangement joins TRBV3-1 (or the pseudogene TRBV3-2) to TRBJ1-1; a weak D match, TRBD1 (6 bases). The germline gives CDR1 LGHDT, CDR2 YNNKEL (reference sequence). The CDR3 totals 14 residues. Trimming took 5 bases from V and 6 from J, leaving 16 bases between them. The chain's CDR3 is CASSTSFRGAEAFF. Here the CDR3 DNA reads TGTGCCAGCAGCACCTCCTTCAGGGGCGCTGAAGCTTTCTTT.

V usage is TRBV5-1 and J usage is TRBJ1-1; D possibly corresponds to TRBD1 (6 bases). The CDR3 sequence is 15 residues long. V was shortened by 6 bases and J by 0 bases, with 15 bases between the two germline ends. CDR1 is SGHRS and CDR2 is YFSETQ in the germline V gene. The DNA of the CDR3 is TGCGCCAGCACCCAGGGAAGGGGGATGAACACTGAAGCTTTCTTT. Translating gives CASTQGRGMNTEAFF.

The CDR3 bases are TGTGCCAGCTCACCAGACAACCTCTCGCGAGGGCCGAACACTGAAGCTTTCTTT. Translation: CASSPDNLSRGPNTEAFF. The chain carries TRBV18 and TRBJ1-1; the D is unclear. CDR1 and CDR2 from the germline V gene are KGHSH and LQKENI. This CDR3 region has 18 residues. The ends were cut back, 2 bases at V and 1 base at J, with 20 bases in the middle.

This chain connects TRBV5-4 to TRBJ2-1; D is uncertain. The CDR3 extends over 13 amino acids. V dropped 0 bases and J dropped 10 bases, with 11 bases sitting between them. Looked up from germline, CDR1 is SGHNT and CDR2 is YYREEE (reference sequence). CDR3 sequence (DNA): TGTGCCAGCAGCTTGGGAGGCGGATTAGAGCAGTTCTTC. This codes for CASSLGGGLEQFF.

The rearrangement joins TRBV27 to TRBJ1-1; D is ambiguous. The V gene's germline CDR1 is MNHEY and CDR2 SMNVEV (reference sequence). This CDR3 has 14 amino acids. V shed 1 base and J shed 1 base, with 7 bases lying between them. DNA of the CDR3: TGTGCCAGCAGTTTATTAGTCGGGAACACTGAAGCTTTCTTT. Its translation is CASSLLVGNTEAFF.

The chain joins TRBV7-2 to TRBJ1-5, with a tentative D call TRBD1 (5 bases). Germline assignment: CDR1 SGHTA and CDR2 FQGNSA. The CDR3 runs 15 residues. V was clipped by 3 bases and J by 5 bases, with 14 bases between them. In DNA, the CDR3 is TGTGCCAGCAGCTTGGGGCGGGGAGCGGATCAGCCCCAGCATTTT. Protein: CASSLGRGADQPQHF.